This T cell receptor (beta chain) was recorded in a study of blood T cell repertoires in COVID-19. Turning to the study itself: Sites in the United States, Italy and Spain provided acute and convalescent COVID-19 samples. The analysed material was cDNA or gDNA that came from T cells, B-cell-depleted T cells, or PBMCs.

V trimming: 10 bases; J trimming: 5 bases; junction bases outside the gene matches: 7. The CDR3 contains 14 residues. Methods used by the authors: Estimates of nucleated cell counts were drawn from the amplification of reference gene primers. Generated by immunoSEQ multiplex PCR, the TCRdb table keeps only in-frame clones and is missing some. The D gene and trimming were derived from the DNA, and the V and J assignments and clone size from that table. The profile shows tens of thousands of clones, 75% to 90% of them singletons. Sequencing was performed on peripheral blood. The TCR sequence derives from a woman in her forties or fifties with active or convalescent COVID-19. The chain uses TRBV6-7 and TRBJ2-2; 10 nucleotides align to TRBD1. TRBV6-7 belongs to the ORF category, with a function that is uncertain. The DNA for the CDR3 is TGTGCCATCCCGGGACAGGGGATGACCGGGGAGCTGTTTTTT. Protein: CAIPGQGMTGELFF.